This T cell receptor (beta chain) came from a study of vaccination effects on CD4 cells after COVID-19. This clone was seen a few times. Its antigen is undetermined. ViraFEST used viral peptide pools to expand antigen-specific CD4+ T cells before sequencing. Culture lasted over 9 days before CD4+ T cell isolation. Recipients of the vaccine had no prior SARS-CoV-2 infection and negative nucleocapsid antibodies. Supplemented with around 9.6 IU/ml IL-2 and 9.5 to 10 ug/ml peptides, around 2 million PBMC per well were kept in culture. With 3 bases removed from V and 7 bases from J, the gap between germline ends came to 13 bases. The CDR3 has 15 residues. Germline assignment: CDR1 LGHDT and CDR2 YNNKEL (reference sequence). The table came from immunoSEQ multiplex PCR; TCRdb's copy has only in-frame clones and leaves some out. The table lists some 22,000 clones, 74% of them singletons.

The specimen was CD4+ T cells from PBMCs cultured with SARS-CoV-2 spike peptides, collected before COVID-19 vaccination. J is TRBJ1-6 and V is TRBV3-1 (or the pseudogene TRBV3-2), with TRBD1 as a possible D gene (5 bases). This receptor was obtained from a human donor who received a COVID-19 vaccine. CDR3 residues: CASSHAGSSNSPLHF. The CDR3 nucleotides read TGTGCCAGCAGCCACGCAGGGAGCAGCAATTCACCCCTCCACTTT.